These 24 T cell receptor beta chains were sequenced from one sample in a study of shared clonotypes between healthy human individuals. Terminally differentiated effector memory CD45RA+ cells were excluded from the naive CD8 cells, which were CD45RO-negative and positively selected for CCR7. Assay: immunoSEQ multiplex PCR; the TCRdb copy retains only in-frame clones and omits some. Among around 700,000 clones, 90% to 95% were seen once, and the ten largest hold more than 20%. The sample comprised naive CD8+ T cells sorted from blood. These receptor sequences come from a man aged 25 to 40 in good health.

The chain is built from TRBV11-2 and TRBJ2-2; D call uncertain. CDR1 and CDR2 (germline): SGHAT, FQNNGV. The CDR3 is made up of 12 amino acids. V dropped 5 bases and J dropped 7 bases, with 8 bases sitting between them. Here the CDR3 reads CASSVTSGELFF. The DNA for the CDR3 is TGTGCCAGCAGCGTCACGAGCGGGGAGCTGTTTTTT.

The chain employs TRBV11-1 and TRBJ2-1; TRBD2 aligns across 16 bases. The germline CDR1 and CDR2 sequences are SGHAT and FQDESV (reference sequence). The CDR3 has 16 residues. Trimming cost V 5 bases and J 3 bases; bases outside gene matches: 1. CDR3 residues: CASSGTSGRVYNEQFF. The CDR3 nucleotides are TGTGCCAGCAGCGGGACTAGCGGGAGGGTCTACAATGAGCAGTTCTTC.

This chain links TRBV15 with TRBJ1-5; no clear D gene. V lost 3 bases and J lost 4, with 10 bases in between. Germline V gives CDR1 LNHNV, CDR2 YYDKDF (reference sequence). The CDR3 consists of 14 residues. This CDR3 reads CATSSIKGNQPQHF. The CDR3, as DNA: TGTGCCACCAGCAGTATAAAGGGTAATCAGCCCCAGCATTTT.

The V gene is TRBV7-8, the J gene TRBJ1-5; 7 bases agree with TRBD1. The CDR3 loop spans 16 amino acids. V lost 5 bases, J lost 0 bases, and 7 bases stayed unmatched. Germline V gene sequence: CDR1 SGHVS, CDR2 FQNEAQ. This chain's CDR3 is CASSPGTAYSNQPQHF. The CDR3 DNA follows: TGTGCCAGCAGCCCCGGGACAGCTTATAGCAATCAGCCCCAGCATTTT.

In this sample, this clone turned up once. The chain combines TRBV29-1 with TRBJ1-1; no definite D call. The CDR3 totals 14 residues. Trimming took off 0 bases at V and 1 base at J, with 9 bases between the two ends. From germline, CDR1 is SQVTM and CDR2 ANQGSEA. The CDR3: CSVEDLRWNTEAFF. The CDR3 DNA follows: TGCAGCGTTGAAGATCTTAGATGGAACACTGAAGCTTTCTTT.

V and J are TRBV27 and TRBJ2-7, with a tentative D call TRBD1 (6 bases). Germline V gives CDR1 MNHEY, CDR2 SMNVEV (reference sequence). The CDR3 runs to 13 residues. V shed 1 base and J shed 5 bases, with 9 bases lying between them. CDR3 in amino acids: CASSLLGGDEQYF. For the CDR3, the DNA is TGTGCCAGCAGTTTATTAGGGGGTGACGAGCAGTACTTC.

This clone was recorded only once. The chain links TRBV19 to TRBJ2-2; either TRBD1 or TRBD2 may fit D (6 bases each). V lost 7 bases, J lost 6 bases, and 12 bases lay in between. The CDR3 consists of 13 residues. In germline, CDR1 is LNHDA, CDR2 SQIVND (reference sequence). The CDR3 DNA reads TGTGCCAGTACAGGGGACTCACCCGGGGAGCTGTTTTTT. It is translated as CASTGDSPGELFF.

V usage is TRBV7-9 and J usage is TRBJ2-1; possibly TRBD2 for D (6 bases). Germline CDR1 SEHNR, CDR2 FQNEAQ (reference sequence). V was trimmed by 4 bases and J by 8 bases, leaving 12 bases between them. The CDR3 length is 13 residues. The CDR3, as DNA: TGTGCCAGCAGCTCCCCTTGGGGGGATGAGCAGTTCTTC. Residues: CASSSPWGDEQFF.

This sequence joins TRBV4-3 and TRBJ2-7; TRBD2 matches at 7 bases. Germline V gene data show CDR1 as LGHNA and CDR2 as YSLEER. The length of the CDR3 is 15 residues. The junction had 7 bases not matched to a gene; V was cut back by 2 bases and J by 3 bases. The CDR3: CASSQLSGKDYEQYF. CDR3 nucleotide sequence: TGCGCCAGCAGCCAATTGAGCGGGAAAGACTACGAGCAGTACTTC.

This clone has more than one count but fewer than ten. This specimen includes other DNA sequences encoding the same CDR3. The chain couples TRBV27 to TRBJ1-5; D remains ambiguous. This CDR3 region has 13 residues. Between the trimmed V and J ends, which lost 2 bases and 7 bases, there was a span of 9 bases. In germline, CDR1 is MNHEY, CDR2 SMNVEV (reference sequence). The CDR3 loop reads CASSLGGLQPQHF. The CDR3 coding sequence is TGTGCCAGCAGTTTAGGAGGTCTGCAGCCCCAGCATTTT.

J is TRBJ2-7 and V is TRBV7-2; 11 bases fit TRBD2. Losses at the gene ends were 0 bases for V and 4 bases for J; bases not matched to a gene: 5. Per germline, CDR1 SGHTA and CDR2 FQGNSA. CDR3 size: 16 residues. This CDR3 reads CASSLAFGLAGYEQYF. DNA of the CDR3: TGTGCCAGCAGCTTAGCGTTCGGACTAGCGGGTTACGAGCAGTACTTC.

This clone appeared once. V usage is TRBV15 and J usage is TRBJ2-5, with D perhaps TRBD1 (6 bases). This CDR3 region has 16 residues. The germline V gene encodes CDR1 LNHNV and CDR2 YYDKDF (reference sequence). Between the trimmed V and J ends, which lost 1 base and 1 base, there was a span of 13 bases. CDR3 sequence reads: CATSRAFGDTQETQYF. The CDR3 coding sequence is TGTGCCACCAGCAGAGCCTTTGGGGACACCCAAGAGACCCAGTACTTC. Full variable domain (missing parts from reference TRBV15 and TRBJ2-5): DAMVIQNPRYQVTQFGKPVTLSCSQTLNHNVMYWYQQKSSQAPKLLFHYYDKDFNNEADTPDNFQSRRPNTSFCFLDIRSPGLGDTAMYLCATSRAFGDTQETQYFGPGTRLLVL.

The chain joins TRBV29-1 to TRBJ2-3, with D unresolved. The germline V gene encodes CDR1 SQVTM and CDR2 ANQGSEA. The CDR3 loop spans 11 amino acids. V was trimmed by 3 bases and J by 3 bases, leaving 4 bases between them. CDR3 coding DNA: TGCAGCGTTGACGGTACAGATACGCAGTATTTT. It is translated as CSVDGTDTQYF.

This chain links TRBV14 with TRBJ2-5, with D perhaps matching TRBD2 (6 bases). The CDR3 runs to 16 residues. V lost 0 bases, J lost 4 bases, and 15 bases lay in between. The germline V gene encodes CDR1 SGHDN and CDR2 FVKESK. For the CDR3, the DNA is TGTGCCAGCAGCCAAGATATCCTACTAGCCGGAGAGACCCAGTACTTC. It codes for CASSQDILLAGETQYF.

Only one count was recorded for this clone. The genes are TRBV7-9 and TRBJ2-5; D unclear. CDR3 size: 11 residues. Germline lookup yields CDR1 SEHNR and CDR2 FQNEAQ (reference sequence). Trimming cost V 6 bases and J 5 bases, with 7 bases left between them. This CDR3 is CASSPMETQYF. The CDR3 coding sequence is TGTGCCAGCAGTCCAATGGAGACCCAGTACTTC.

The J gene is TRBJ2-6, the V gene TRBV4-3; 11 positions match TRBD1. This CDR3 contains 15 residues. Germline V gene sequence: CDR1 LGHNA, CDR2 YSLEER. J lost 9 bases, V lost 1 base, and 2 bases had no gene match. The CDR3 spells CASSQGTGGNNVLTF. The CDR3 nucleotides read TGCGCCAGCAGCCAAGGGACAGGGGGCAACAACGTCCTGACTTTC.

V gene TRBV28 combines with J gene TRBJ2-3; 9 nucleotides agree with TRBD2. J lost 1 base, V lost 9 bases, and 2 bases had no gene match. Germline V CDR1 and CDR2: MDHEN, SYDVKM. The CDR3 totals 13 residues. Here the CDR3 reads CASLAGGTDTQYF. CDR3 nucleotides: TGTGCCAGTTTAGCGGGAGGCACAGATACGCAGTATTTT.

CDR3 sequence: CASSSQGWAETQYF. Here the CDR3 DNA reads TGTGCCAGCAGCAGTCAGGGATGGGCAGAGACCCAGTACTTC. The genes are TRBV21-1 and TRBJ2-5; the DNA was not compared with TRBD1, the D call given in the table. TRBV21-1 is annotated as a pseudogene. The CDR3 covers 14 residues.

The gene calls are TRBV11-2 and TRBJ2-1, with 8 nucleotides matching TRBD2. This CDR3 has 18 amino acids. Per the germline V gene, CDR1 is SGHAT and CDR2 is FQNNGV. V shed 4 bases, J shed 7 bases, and the junction held 18 bases outside the gene matches. CDR3 protein: CASSYVGTGGPGRNEQFF. CDR3 coding DNA: TGTGCCAGCAGCTATGTAGGGACGGGAGGGCCGGGACGAAATGAGCAGTTCTTC. The entire variable domain, with the rest obtained from reference TRBV11-2 and TRBJ2-1, is as follows: EAGVAQSPRYKIIEKRQSVAFWCNPISGHATLYWYQQILGQGPKLLIQFQNNGVVDDSQLPKDRFSAERLKGVDSTLKIQPAKLEDSAVYLCASSYVGTGGPGRNEQFFGPGTRLTVL.

The chain carries TRBV4-1 and TRBJ2-1; 8 positions match TRBD2. The germline V gene has CDR1 MGHRA and CDR2 YSYEKL. Trimming removed 6 bases from V and 3 bases from J; junction bases left unmatched: 7. The CDR3 sequence is 15 residues long. The DNA of the CDR3 is TGCGCCAGCAGGGCCCCCGGGACTAGCTACAATGAGCAGTTCTTC. Residues: CASRAPGTSYNEQFF.

As for this clone: The same CDR3 is also encoded by other DNA sequences in this sample. The J gene is TRBJ2-7, the V gene TRBV7-6, with TRBD2 matching 7 bases. Germline V gene data show CDR1 as SGHVS and CDR2 as FNYEAQ. The CDR3 is 14 amino acids. V lost 3 bases to trimming and J lost 0 bases; unmatched junction nucleotides: 2. CDR3 region: CASSLGGTSYEQYF. The DNA of the CDR3 is TGTGCCAGCAGCTTGGGGGGGACCTCCTACGAGCAGTACTTC.

The chain carries TRBV9 and TRBJ2-7; no clear D gene. Germline CDR1 SGDLS, CDR2 YYNGEE. CDR3 length equals 13 residues. V shed 3 bases and J shed 6 bases, with 13 bases lying between them. The CDR3 nucleotides are TGTGCCAGCAGCGCCCGCTTGACCGGCGAGCAGTACTTC. Translating it yields CASSARLTGEQYF.

The chain joins TRBV29-1 to TRBJ2-1; D perhaps matches TRBD2 (6 bases). The V gene lost 4 bases and the J gene lost 3 bases, with 13 bases spanning the gap. From germline, CDR1 is SQVTM and CDR2 ANQGSEA. The CDR3 runs 14 residues. CDR3 coding DNA: TGCAGCGTTGGTCGGGACGGGAGCTACAATGAGCAGTTCTTC. It codes for CSVGRDGSYNEQFF.

This rearrangement joins TRBV7-8 to TRBJ2-1; D might be TRBD2 (6 bases). V lost 4 bases and J 0 bases, leaving 13 bases between the germline ends. CDR1 and CDR2 (germline): SGHVS, FQNEAQ. The CDR3 runs 16 residues. The CDR3 loop is CASSSLSGYSYNEQFF. The DNA of the CDR3 is TGTGCCAGCAGCTCCCTTAGCGGTTACTCCTACAATGAGCAGTTCTTC.